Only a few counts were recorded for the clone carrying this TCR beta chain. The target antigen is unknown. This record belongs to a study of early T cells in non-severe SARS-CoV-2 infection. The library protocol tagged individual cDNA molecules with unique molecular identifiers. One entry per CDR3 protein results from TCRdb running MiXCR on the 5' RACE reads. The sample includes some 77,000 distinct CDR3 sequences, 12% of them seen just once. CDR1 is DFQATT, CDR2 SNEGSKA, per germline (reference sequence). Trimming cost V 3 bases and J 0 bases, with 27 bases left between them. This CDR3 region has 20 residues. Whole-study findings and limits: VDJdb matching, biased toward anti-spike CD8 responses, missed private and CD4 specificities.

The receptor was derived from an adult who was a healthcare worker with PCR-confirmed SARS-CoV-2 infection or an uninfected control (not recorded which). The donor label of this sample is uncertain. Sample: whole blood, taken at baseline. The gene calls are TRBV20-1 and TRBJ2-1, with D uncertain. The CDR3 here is CSASPFRPTQTMLSYNEQFF. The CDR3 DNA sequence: TGCAGTGCTAGTCCGTTCCGGCCGACTCAGACGATGCTCTCCTACAATGAGCAGTTCTTC.